This T cell receptor (beta chain) was found in a study of blood T cell repertoires in COVID-19. Study-wide context: Samples representing acute and convalescent COVID-19 were sourced from the United States, Italy and Spain. From T cells, B-cell-depleted T cells, or PBMCs came the material, which was cDNA or gDNA.

In the original processing: Amplification from reference gene primers served as the basis for estimated nucleated cell counts. The method was immunoSEQ multiplex PCR; TCRdb's version includes in-frame clones alone and lacks a portion of them. That table supplies the V and J calls and clone size; D and trimming were determined from the DNA. The sample has more than 200,000 clones; 70% to 90% are singletons. The V end was cut by 1 base, the J end by 6 bases, with 12 bases between. The length of the CDR3 is 15 residues. Germline V gene data show CDR1 as KGHDR and CDR2 as SFDVKD. Seattle patient enrollment occurred during active infection, with longitudinal follow-up thereafter.

The chain is built from TRBV24-1 and TRBJ2-1, with a possible D match to TRBD1 (5 bases). Sequencing was carried out using peripheral blood. This TCR derives from a woman aged 50 to 60 with COVID-19, enrolled during active disease. CDR3 sequence (DNA): TGTGCCACCAGTGATTTTAGCAGGGTAGGCAATGAGCAGTTCTTC. This codes for CATSDFSRVGNEQFF.